This paragraph covers one T cell receptor (beta chain) sequence. Its antigen is as yet unknown. This CDR3 is built from 19 residues. Trimming cost V 5 bases and J 0 bases; bases outside gene matches: 12. Germline V gene data show CDR1 as SSHAT and CDR2 as FNYEAQ (reference sequence). The sample comes from a study of CD8 T cells in ankylosing spondylitis. TCRdb fed the 5' RACE reads into MiXCR, producing one record per CDR3 protein. In the table there are around 450,000 distinct CDR3 sequences, roughly 27% of which are singletons. General observations from the study: Roughly eight highly homologous variants made up a TCR beta motif that seemed to typify ankylosing spondylitis blood. Reactive arthritis synovial fluid and blood previously showed some of these motif variants.

The TCR originated in a male donor with ankylosing spondylitis. The J gene is TRBJ2-5, the V gene TRBV7-7; 13 bases map to TRBD2. The specimen sequenced was blood, either unsorted or a sorted T cell fraction (not recorded which). CDR3 coding DNA: TGTGCCAGCAGCCCTAAAGTCCCGGGACTAGCGGGGAACCAAGAGACCCAGTACTTC. Its translation is CASSPKVPGLAGNQETQYF.